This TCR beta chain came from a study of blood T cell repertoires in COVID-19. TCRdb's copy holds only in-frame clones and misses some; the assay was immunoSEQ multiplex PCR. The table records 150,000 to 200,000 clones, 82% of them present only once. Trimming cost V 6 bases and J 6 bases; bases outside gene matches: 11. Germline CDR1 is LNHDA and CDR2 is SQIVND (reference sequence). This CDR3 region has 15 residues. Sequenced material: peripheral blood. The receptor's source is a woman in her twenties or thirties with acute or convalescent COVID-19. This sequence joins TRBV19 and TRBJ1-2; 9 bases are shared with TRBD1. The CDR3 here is CASSKPGQGFDGYTF. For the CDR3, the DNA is TGTGCCAGTAGCAAACCGGGACAGGGATTCGATGGCTACACCTTC. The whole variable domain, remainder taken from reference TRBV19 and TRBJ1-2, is DGGITQSPKYLFRKEGQNVTLSCEQNLNHDAMYWYRQDPGQGLRLIYYSQIVNDFQKGDIAEGYSVSREKKESFPLTVTSAQKNPTAFYLCASSKPGQGFDGYTFGSGTRLTVV.